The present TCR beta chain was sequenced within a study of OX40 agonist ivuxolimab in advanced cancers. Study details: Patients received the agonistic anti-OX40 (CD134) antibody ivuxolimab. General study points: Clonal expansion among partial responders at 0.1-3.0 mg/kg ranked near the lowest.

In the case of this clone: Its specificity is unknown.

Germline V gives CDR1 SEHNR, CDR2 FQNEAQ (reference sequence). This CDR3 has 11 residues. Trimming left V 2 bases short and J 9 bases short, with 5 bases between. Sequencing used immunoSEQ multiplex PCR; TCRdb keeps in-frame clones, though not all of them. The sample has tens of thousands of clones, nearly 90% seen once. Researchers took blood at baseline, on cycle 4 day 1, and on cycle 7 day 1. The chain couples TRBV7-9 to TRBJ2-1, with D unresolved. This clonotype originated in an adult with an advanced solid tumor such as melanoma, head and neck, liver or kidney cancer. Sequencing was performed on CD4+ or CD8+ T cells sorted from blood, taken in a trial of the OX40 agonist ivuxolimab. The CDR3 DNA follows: TGTGCCAGCAGCTTATTTTCTGAGCAGTTCTTC. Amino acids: CASSLFSEQFF. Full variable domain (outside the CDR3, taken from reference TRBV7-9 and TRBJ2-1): DTGVSQNPRHKITKRGQNVTFRCDPISEHNRLYWYRQTLGQGPEFLTYFQNEAQLEKSRLLSDRFSAERPKGSFSTLEIQRTEQGDSAMYLCASSLFSEQFFGPGTRLTVL.